This paragraph covers one T cell receptor (beta chain) sequence. Its specificity is unknown. The sample is drawn from a study of cytomegalovirus exposure and HLA in healthy donors. The study's findings and limits: HLA-A and HLA-B allele assignments for most subjects were reportedly predicted accurately using TCR beta sequences. Among TCR beta chains, those listed as cytomegalovirus-associated numbered under 200.

Germline V gene sequence: CDR1 SGHVS, CDR2 FQNEAQ. V shed 1 base and J shed 9 bases, with 22 bases lying between them. The CDR3 runs 16 residues. PCR used 60 Vbeta primers and 13 Jbeta primers. Some clones are missing from TCRdb's copy, which holds only in-frame ones; the method was immunoSEQ multiplex PCR. The sample holds about 200,000 clones, roughly 84% seen once. All the people who gave samples were healthy bone marrow donors. The study sampled nominally healthy donors, though unrecorded immune exposures were likely. The sequence derives from a man over 45 in good health and CMV-seronegative. J is TRBJ2-7 and V is TRBV7-8; perhaps TRBD1 as D (5 bases). The specimen was PBMCs. This CDR3 is CASSLGGGHPSDGQYF. The CDR3 coding sequence is TGTGCCAGCAGCTTAGGTGGCGGACACCCGTCCGATGGGCAGTACTTC.